This T cell receptor beta chain derives from a study of blood T cell repertoires in COVID-19 (dated by TCRdb to 2018 to 2020). About the full investigation: Samples from collaborators originated in the United States, Italy and Spain and spanned both the acute and convalescent phases of COVID-19. Deeply sampled blood TCRbeta repertoires from subjects exposed to, actively infected with, or recovered from COVID-19 were included in the dataset. Samples were obtained from the ongoing ImmuneRACE study (first 160 participants) and from 1,200 or so subjects provided by 6 global collaborators. The material from the prospective study consisted of cDNA or gDNA derived from T cells, B-cell-depleted T cells, or PBMCs. A freely available public database, intended as a resource for researchers studying the immune response to SARS-CoV-2, is where the repertoires were released. Where available, HLA class I and class II types were obtained from metadata supplied by the sample provider rather than from assay-based typing. The sample metadata nearly always contained a de-identified subject ID, COVID-19 status, age in years and sex.

Only one count was recorded for this clone. Its recognized antigen is unknown. Base qualities are not recorded, but no much larger clone differs from it by a single base. Each collaborating institution followed its own protocols to collect whole blood in K2EDTA tubes. Collaborator samples were shipped for TCRbeta analysis as frozen whole blood, isolated PBMCs, or DNA extracted from either sample type. The immunoSEQ Assay, a bias-controlled multiplex PCR, was used to amplify TCRbeta CDR3 regions from genomic DNA. In the original analysis: The number of nucleated cells in each sample was estimated by amplification of reference gene primers within the assay. To quantify the absolute abundance of each unique TCRbeta CDR3 rearrangement, sequence reads were collapsed and filtered. For each sample, productive Simpson clonality was calculated as the square root of Simpson's diversity index across productive rearrangements. TCRdb holds this immuneACCESS table with in-frame rearrangements only. Some clones are missing; in checked studies, unresolved V genes explain under half, and the rest has no known cause. Clonal size and the V and J genes are those of that table, whereas D and trimming came from the DNA. For this sample the table gives tens of thousands of clones, of which around 76% were detected only once. The biggest ten clones account for over 4% of the sample.

The germline V gene sets CDR1 to SNHLY and CDR2 to FYNNEI. Germline trimming amounts to 4 bases on V and 6 bases on J, with 5 as the count of junction bases outside the gene matches. CDR3 length: 15 amino acids, cysteine to phenylalanine. This entry keeps only the CDR3 DNA: 45 bases, framed from base 1. What the study reported, not specific to this receptor: Clinical and demographic metadata were provided uncurated, with the amount varying by source and participant.

The sample comprised peripheral blood. The sequence came from a human donor in a cohort sampled during active COVID-19. The chain uses TRBV2 and TRBJ1-4, with 10 central nucleotides matching TRBD1. The DNA sequence is as follows: TGTGCCAGCAGTGCGGACAGGGGGGGGTATGAAAAACTGTTTTTT. The resulting protein is CASSADRGGYEKLFF.